A single sample is the source of the 27 T cell receptor beta chains below, sequenced in a study of blood T cell repertoires in COVID-19. Repertoires were generated with immunoSEQ multiplex PCR, while TCRdb's copy carries only in-frame clones and drops some. This sample has 200,000 to 250,000 clones, with about 93% found just once. Sample: peripheral blood. The receptor set was obtained from a man aged 55 to 70 with COVID-19, enrolled during active disease.

The chain links TRBV6-1 to TRBJ1-6, with D hard to call. Trimming removed 3 bases at V and 7 bases at J, with 7 bases between. CDR1 is MNHNS, CDR2 SASEGT, per germline. The CDR3 contains 13 residues. CDR3 in amino acids: CASSDRVNSPLHF. The CDR3 DNA reads TGTGCCAGCAGTGACCGCGTCAATTCACCCCTCCACTTT.

This clone came up once. The V call is TRBV6-2 or TRBV6-3, the J call TRBJ1-2, with TRBD1 identical over 10 bases. The CDR3 loop spans 17 amino acids. Germline trimming cut 2 bases from V and 2 bases from J; bases unmatched to any gene: 8. Per germline, CDR1 MNHEY and CDR2 SVGEGT. The chain's CDR3 is CASSYPWRGQGNYGYTF. The CDR3 DNA follows: TGTGCCAGCAGTTACCCTTGGCGGGGACAGGGGAACTATGGCTACACCTTC.

The rearrangement links TRBV9 to TRBJ2-3, with 14 bases lining up with TRBD2. J was trimmed by 5 bases and V by 4 bases; bases with no gene match: 6. The CDR3 is 16 amino acids. CDR1 and CDR2 (germline): SGDLS, YYNGEE. CDR3 DNA sequence: TGTGCCAGCAGCTCCCGACTAGCGGGGGGGCAAGATACGCAGTATTTT. It is translated as CASSSRLAGGQDTQYF.

V gene TRBV5-4 combines with J gene TRBJ2-1, with TRBD2 as a possible D gene (6 bases). Trimming took 5 bases from V and 3 from J, leaving 15 bases between them. From germline, CDR1 is SGHNT and CDR2 YYREEE (reference sequence). The CDR3 length is 15 residues. The CDR3 loop reads CASSSLAESYNEQFF. The CDR3 coding sequence is TGTGCCAGCAGTTCGTTAGCGGAGAGCTACAATGAGCAGTTCTTC.

The chain combines TRBV6-4 with TRBJ1-1; no reliable D call. CDR1 and CDR2 (germline): MRHNA, SNTAGT. This CDR3 contains 14 residues. V was shortened by 4 bases and J by 0 bases, with 9 bases between the two germline ends. The CDR3 DNA reads as TGTGCCAGCAGTGCAACAGACATGAACACTGAAGCTTTCTTT. It specifies CASSATDMNTEAFF.

The chain combines TRBV11-2 with TRBJ1-4, with 10 bases lining up with TRBD1. V gave up 4 bases and J gave up 7 bases; unmatched junction bases: 6. The length of the CDR3 is 15 residues. Germline-derived CDR1 and CDR2 are SGHAT and FQNNGV. In DNA, the CDR3 is TGTGCCAGCAGCTACGGGACAGGGGAAACTGAAAAACTGTTTTTT. This gives the protein CASSYGTGETEKLFF.

The chain has TRBV30 and TRBJ2-2, with 7 bases fitting TRBD2. This CDR3 region has 13 residues. The germline CDR1 and CDR2 sequences are GTSNPN and SVGIG (reference sequence). With V trimmed by 5 bases and J by 0 bases, 0 bases remained unmatched. The CDR3 sequence: CAWGLANTGELFF. CDR3 sequence (DNA): TGTGCCTGGGGACTAGCGAACACCGGGGAGCTGTTTTTT.

The CDR3 region is CASSPDSPGGNTIYF. CDR3 DNA: TGTGCCAGCTCACCCGACTCCCCGGGAGGAAACACCATATATTTT. V usage is TRBV18 and J usage is TRBJ1-3; no firm D call. This CDR3 comprises 15 residues. The V end lost 3 bases, the J end lost 4 bases, and 13 bases lay between the germline ends. The V gene's germline CDR1 is KGHSH and CDR2 LQKENI.

CDR3 nucleotide sequence: TGCGCCAGCAGCCAAGATAGGGCGGGATTAATCGAGCAGTACTTC. Translated, it gives CASSQDRAGLIEQYF. This sequence joins TRBV4-1 and TRBJ2-7; tentative D call: TRBD2 (6 bases). This CDR3 contains 15 residues. V lost 0 bases to trimming and J lost 6 bases, with 15 bases between them. Per germline, CDR1 MGHRA and CDR2 YSYEKL.

This clone was picked up one time. The chain links TRBV28 to TRBJ1-5, with 10 bases lining up with TRBD1. Germline-derived CDR1 and CDR2 are MDHEN and SYDVKM. The V segment lost 6 bases and the J segment 3 bases; nucleotides outside the gene matches: 5. The CDR3 covers 15 residues. CDR3 bases: TGTGCCAGCAGCCCAGACAGGGGGCCCAATCAGCCCCAGCATTTT. It is translated as CASSPDRGPNQPQHF.

This chain joins TRBV19 and TRBJ2-2; 7 positions match TRBD1. CDR3 length: 14 residues. Germline CDR1 and CDR2: LNHDA and SQIVND (reference sequence). The junction had 5 bases not matched to a gene; V was cut back by 7 bases and J by 3 bases. The CDR3, as DNA: TGTGCCAGTATCAGGGGGTCCCACACCGGGGAGCTGTTTTTT. Translation: CASIRGSHTGELFF.

This chain's CDR3 is CATSRGGTTYNEQFF. CDR3 coding DNA: TGTGCCACCAGCCGGGGAGGGACGACCTACAATGAGCAGTTCTTC. The chain uses TRBV15 and TRBJ2-1; TRBD2 aligns across 7 bases. With V trimmed by 5 bases and J by 2 bases, 6 bases remained unmatched. The V gene's germline CDR1 is LNHNV and CDR2 YYDKDF (reference sequence). The CDR3 is 15 residues long.

V is TRBV5-4 and J is TRBJ1-2, with D hard to call. The germline V gene encodes CDR1 SGHNT and CDR2 YYREEE (reference sequence). V was shortened by 0 bases and J by 6 bases, with 6 bases between the two germline ends. This CDR3 has 12 amino acids. This CDR3 is CASSLDADGYTF. The CDR3 coding sequence is TGTGCCAGCAGCTTGGACGCGGATGGCTACACCTTC.

V and J are TRBV30 and TRBJ2-7; 7 bases map to TRBD1. The CDR3 runs to 11 residues. CDR1 is GTSNPN, CDR2 SVGIG, per germline (reference sequence). V was pared by 7 bases and J by 5 bases, with 5 bases of the junction left unmatched. CDR3: CAFSDRDEQYF. In DNA form, the CDR3 reads TGTGCCTTTAGTGACAGGGACGAGCAGTACTTC.

The chain is built from TRBV6-5 and TRBJ1-1; no clear D. The length of the CDR3 is 15 residues. CDR1 is MNHEY and CDR2 is SVGAGI in the germline V gene. Trimming removed 8 bases from V and 0 bases from J, with 16 bases in between. In DNA form, the CDR3 reads TGTGCCAGCGCCCTTCCTAGCTTCATGAACACTGAAGCTTTCTTT. Translated, it gives CASALPSFMNTEAFF.

The CDR3 is CASSLIGEGGNTIYF. The CDR3 nucleotides are TGTGCCAGCAGCTTGATTGGGGAGGGCGGAAACACCATATATTTT. The rearrangement links TRBV5-4 to TRBJ1-3; D unresolved. The CDR3 extends over 15 amino acids. The V gene lost 1 base and the J gene lost 4 bases, with 12 bases spanning the gap. Germline-derived CDR1 and CDR2 are SGHNT and YYREEE (reference sequence).

The gene calls are TRBV2 and TRBJ1-2, with D perhaps matching TRBD1 (6 bases). Trimming left V 2 bases short and J 2 bases short, with 12 bases between. Germline lookup yields CDR1 SNHLY and CDR2 FYNNEI. The CDR3 has 15 residues. For the CDR3, the DNA is TGTGCCAGCAGTGAAAAGGGGGTTACGAACTATGGCTACACCTTC. This translates into CASSEKGVTNYGYTF.

The chain uses TRBV28 and TRBJ2-7, with TRBD2 identical over 13 bases. V dropped 6 bases and J dropped 2; count of bases not matched to a gene: 4. CDR1 and CDR2 from the germline V gene are MDHEN and SYDVKM. The CDR3 is 15 amino acids. CDR3 coding DNA: TGTGCCAGCAGCATAGGACTAGCGGGAGCCTACGAGCAGTACTTC. This gives the protein CASSIGLAGAYEQYF.

Here the CDR3 DNA reads TGCAGCGTTGAAGGGGTGACAGGGGAAGGCTACACCTTC. Protein sequence: CSVEGVTGEGYTF. V gene TRBV29-1 combines with J gene TRBJ1-2; 8 bases line up with TRBD1. Trimming removed 1 base from V and 8 bases from J; junction bases left unmatched: 6. Germline loops: CDR1 SQVTM, CDR2 ANQGSEA. The CDR3 covers 13 residues.

V usage is TRBV5-4 and J usage is TRBJ1-1; D is possibly TRBD1 (5 bases). Germline V gene lookup returns CDR1 SGHNT and CDR2 YYREEE (reference sequence). Trimming took 0 bases from V and 7 from J, leaving 7 bases between them. CDR3 length: 12 residues. The CDR3 reads CASSLGGDEAFF. In nucleotides, the CDR3 is TGTGCCAGCAGCTTGGGGGGGGATGAAGCTTTCTTT.

This chain joins TRBV28 and TRBJ2-7; TRBD1 might be the D (5 bases). V was clipped by 5 bases and J by 3 bases, with 14 bases between them. Germline loops: CDR1 MDHEN, CDR2 SYDVKM. This CDR3 is 14 amino acids long. The DNA of the CDR3 is TGTGCCAGCAGTCTCCCTCTACAGGTCTACGAGCAGTACTTC. This translates into CASSLPLQVYEQYF.

The chain joins TRBV29-1 to TRBJ2-7, with 11 bases lining up with TRBD2. The trim removed 4 bases at V and 7 bases at J, leaving 12 bases unmatched. Germline values: CDR1 SQVTM, CDR2 ANQGSEA. The CDR3 contains 15 residues. The CDR3 nucleotides read TGCAGCGTTGCCCTACGACTAGCGGGAAATGGTGAGCAGTACTTC. Protein sequence: CSVALRLAGNGEQYF.

The chain has TRBV11-2 and TRBJ1-3, with D perhaps TRBD1 (6 bases). The CDR3 has 14 residues. V shed 7 bases and J shed 5 bases, with 15 bases lying between them. Germline-derived CDR1 and CDR2 are SGHAT and FQNNGV. The CDR3 sequence is CASTSQGQRNTIYF. CDR3 in DNA: TGTGCCAGCACCTCTCAGGGGCAGAGAAACACCATATATTTT.

The rearrangement links TRBV27 to TRBJ1-6; maybe TRBD1 (6 bases). V lost 6 bases to trimming and J lost 6 bases, with 12 bases between them. The CDR3 has 14 residues. Germline V gene data show CDR1 as MNHEY and CDR2 as SMNVEV (reference sequence). CDR3 loop: CASSGQLVNSPLHF. In DNA, the CDR3 is TGTGCCAGCAGCGGACAGTTAGTTAATTCACCCCTCCACTTT.

This chain connects TRBV7-9 to TRBJ2-7; TRBD1 matches at 7 bases. In germline, CDR1 is SEHNR, CDR2 FQNEAQ (reference sequence). The trim removed 4 bases at V and 2 bases at J, leaving 5 bases unmatched. The CDR3 contains 14 residues. As DNA, the CDR3 is TGTGCCAGCAGCTCTTCAGGGGGAACCTACGAGCAGTACTTC. Residues: CASSSSGGTYEQYF.

CDR3: CASSGTGGRGEKLFF. CDR3 nucleotides: TGTGCCAGCTCCGGGACAGGGGGCCGTGGTGAAAAACTGTTTTTT. This chain joins TRBV2 and TRBJ1-4, with TRBD1 matching over 12 bases. The CDR3 loop spans 15 amino acids. The V gene's germline CDR1 is SNHLY and CDR2 FYNNEI. J was trimmed by 7 bases and V by 8 bases; bases with no gene match: 8.

The rearrangement uses TRBV5-1 and TRBJ2-1, with D uncertain. This CDR3 region has 15 residues. V was clipped by 0 bases and J by 8 bases, with 15 bases between them. CDR1 and CDR2 from the germline V gene are SGHRS and YFSETQ. CDR3 DNA: TGCGCCAGCAGCTTGGTCGGCGGTCTCAATGATGAGCAGTTCTTC. It codes for CASSLVGGLNDEQFF.